This T cell receptor beta chain was identified in a study of shared clonotypes between healthy human individuals. Genomic DNA from each subset was divided evenly over several immunoSEQ plates. TCRdb's copy holds only in-frame clones and misses some; the assay was immunoSEQ multiplex PCR. In the table there are roughly 680,000 clones, roughly 72% of which are singletons. Study-wide results and limits: Compared with memory subsets, naive subsets generally had larger estimated richness.

This CDR3 region has 11 residues. In germline, CDR1 is SGHDN, CDR2 FVKESK. Trimming took off 1 base at V and 4 bases at J, with 2 bases between the two ends. As for this clone: The target antigen is unknown. This sample also contains other DNA sequences that code for the same CDR3.

Material for sequencing was memory CD4+ T cells sorted from blood. Subset meaning: CD45RA-negative fraction. V is TRBV14 and J is TRBJ2-7, with no clear D. This TCR was recovered from a woman younger than 45 in good health. The CDR3 DNA follows: TGTGCCAGCAGCCAAGCGTACGAGCAGTACTTC. As protein: CASSQAYEQYF.